These T cell receptor beta chains were read from a single sample in a study of T cells in Graves' hyperthyroidism and ophthalmopathy. TCRdb reprocessed the multiplex PCR reads with MiXCR, giving one entry per CDR3 protein. The sample holds roughly 380,000 distinct CDR3 sequences; around 14% are singletons and the top ten take around 10%. Sequencing input: blood. The origin of the receptors is a woman between 55 and 75 years old with Graves' hyperthyroidism. Both conserved end residues are part of each CDR3. Each record gives: clone size, D gene, J gene, V gene, CDR3 protein, CDR3 DNA. A D gene is named only where the DNA matches it firmly. Where a row states a size, it is once, few, many or the class of an expanded clone; other rows omit it.

>NA|TRBD1|TRBJ2-3|TRBV5-4
CASSFRTGGGTDTQYF
TGTGCCAGCAGTTTCCGAACAGGGGGTGGCACAGATACGCAGTATTTT
>few|TRBD2|TRBJ2-7|TRBV9
CASSVTASGNYEQYF
TGTGCCAGCAGCGTAACGGCTAGCGGGAACTACGAGCAGTACTTC
>many|NA|TRBJ2-3|TRBV20-1
CSATGTDTQYF
TGCAGTGCCACTGGCACAGATACGCAGTATTTT
>NA|NA|TRBJ2-1|TRBV7-9
CASSLEAVPYNEQFF
TGTGCCAGCAGCTTGGAAGCGGTACCTTACAATGAGCAGTTCTTC
>NA|NA|TRBJ1-2|TRBV7-9
CASSPGGRHGYTF
TGTGCCAGCAGCCCCGGGGGCAGGCATGGCTACACCTTC
>NA|NA|TRBJ2-1|TRBV20-1
CSASGTVPSGEQFF
TGCAGTGCTAGCGGGACTGTCCCCTCGGGGGAGCAGTTCTTC
>NA|NA|TRBJ1-2|TRBV29-1
CSVEKLGRGYTF
TGCAGCGTTGAAAAACTCGGACGAGGCTACACCTTC
>NA|TRBD2|TRBJ2-3|TRBV18
CASSQRGLAGADTQYF
TGTGCCAGCTCACAAAGGGGACTAGCGGGAGCAGATACGCAGTATTTT
>many|NA|TRBJ2-7|TRBV24-1
CATSETPHDEQYF
TGTGCCACCAGTGAGACTCCGCACGACGAGCAGTACTTC
>few|TRBD1|TRBJ1-1|TRBV19
CASSRRDRDTEAFF
TGTGCCAGTAGTAGACGGGACAGGGACACTGAAGCTTTCTTT
>many|NA|TRBJ1-4|TRBV5-1
CASSLGLTTNEKLFF
TGCGCCAGCAGCCTGGGACTGACAACTAATGAAAAACTGTTTTTT
>NA|NA|TRBJ2-5|TRBV12-3/TRBV12-4
CASTIAFGESRETQYF
TGTGCCAGCACTATCGCCTTCGGGGAGTCGAGAGAGACCCAGTACTTC
>few|NA|TRBJ1-3|TRBV3-1
CASSPGQTSGNTIYF
TGTGCCAGCAGCCCCGGACAGACCTCTGGAAACACCATATATTTT
>many|NA|TRBJ1-1|TRBV2
CASSGQQNTEAFF
TGTGCCAGCAGTGGACAGCAGAACACTGAAGCTTTCTTT
>many|NA|TRBJ1-1|TRBV3-1
CASSQVGPHQAFF
TGTGCCAGCAGCCAAGTGGGGCCGCACCAAGCTTTCTTT
>many|TRBD2|TRBJ2-5|TRBV7-2
CASSFGLAGQTQYF
TGTGCCAGCAGCTTCGGACTAGCGGGCCAGACCCAGTACTTC
>NA|NA|TRBJ2-5|TRBV9
CASLDVGYHQETQYF
TGTGCCAGCCTAGACGTCGGGTACCACCAAGAGACCCAGTACTTC
>few|NA|TRBJ2-2|TRBV5-4
CASSLIRGNTGELFF
TGTGCCAGCAGCTTGATCAGGGGGAACACCGGGGAGCTGTTTTTT
>many|NA|TRBJ1-1|TRBV20-1
CSARDWAKGLVNTEAFF
TGCAGTGCTAGAGATTGGGCCAAGGGTCTCGTGAACACTGAAGCTTTCTTT
>many|TRBD1|TRBJ2-5|TRBV29-1
CSALDRGRSETQYF
TGCAGCGCCCTGGACAGGGGACGATCGGAGACCCAGTACTTC
>NA|TRBD1|TRBJ1-5|TRBV19
CASSIGGTGSNSNQPQHF
TGTGCCAGTAGTATAGGCGGGACAGGATCGAATAGCAATCAGCCCCAGCATTTT
>many|NA|TRBJ1-5|TRBV19
CASSMWQLNQPQHF
TGTGCCAGTAGTATGTGGCAGCTCAATCAGCCCCAGCATTTT
>NA|NA|TRBJ1-5|TRBV19
CASSIGGTNQPQHF
TGTGCCAGTAGTATCGGCGGGACAAATCAGCCCCAGCATTTT
>many|TRBD2|TRBJ2-3|TRBV5-1
CASSSYLGGEYTDTQYF
TGCGCCAGCAGCTCATACCTTGGGGGGGAGTACACAGATACGCAGTATTTT
>few|NA|TRBJ2-1|TRBV30
CAWSLSYNEQFF
TGTGCCTGGAGTCTGTCGTACAATGAGCAGTTCTTC